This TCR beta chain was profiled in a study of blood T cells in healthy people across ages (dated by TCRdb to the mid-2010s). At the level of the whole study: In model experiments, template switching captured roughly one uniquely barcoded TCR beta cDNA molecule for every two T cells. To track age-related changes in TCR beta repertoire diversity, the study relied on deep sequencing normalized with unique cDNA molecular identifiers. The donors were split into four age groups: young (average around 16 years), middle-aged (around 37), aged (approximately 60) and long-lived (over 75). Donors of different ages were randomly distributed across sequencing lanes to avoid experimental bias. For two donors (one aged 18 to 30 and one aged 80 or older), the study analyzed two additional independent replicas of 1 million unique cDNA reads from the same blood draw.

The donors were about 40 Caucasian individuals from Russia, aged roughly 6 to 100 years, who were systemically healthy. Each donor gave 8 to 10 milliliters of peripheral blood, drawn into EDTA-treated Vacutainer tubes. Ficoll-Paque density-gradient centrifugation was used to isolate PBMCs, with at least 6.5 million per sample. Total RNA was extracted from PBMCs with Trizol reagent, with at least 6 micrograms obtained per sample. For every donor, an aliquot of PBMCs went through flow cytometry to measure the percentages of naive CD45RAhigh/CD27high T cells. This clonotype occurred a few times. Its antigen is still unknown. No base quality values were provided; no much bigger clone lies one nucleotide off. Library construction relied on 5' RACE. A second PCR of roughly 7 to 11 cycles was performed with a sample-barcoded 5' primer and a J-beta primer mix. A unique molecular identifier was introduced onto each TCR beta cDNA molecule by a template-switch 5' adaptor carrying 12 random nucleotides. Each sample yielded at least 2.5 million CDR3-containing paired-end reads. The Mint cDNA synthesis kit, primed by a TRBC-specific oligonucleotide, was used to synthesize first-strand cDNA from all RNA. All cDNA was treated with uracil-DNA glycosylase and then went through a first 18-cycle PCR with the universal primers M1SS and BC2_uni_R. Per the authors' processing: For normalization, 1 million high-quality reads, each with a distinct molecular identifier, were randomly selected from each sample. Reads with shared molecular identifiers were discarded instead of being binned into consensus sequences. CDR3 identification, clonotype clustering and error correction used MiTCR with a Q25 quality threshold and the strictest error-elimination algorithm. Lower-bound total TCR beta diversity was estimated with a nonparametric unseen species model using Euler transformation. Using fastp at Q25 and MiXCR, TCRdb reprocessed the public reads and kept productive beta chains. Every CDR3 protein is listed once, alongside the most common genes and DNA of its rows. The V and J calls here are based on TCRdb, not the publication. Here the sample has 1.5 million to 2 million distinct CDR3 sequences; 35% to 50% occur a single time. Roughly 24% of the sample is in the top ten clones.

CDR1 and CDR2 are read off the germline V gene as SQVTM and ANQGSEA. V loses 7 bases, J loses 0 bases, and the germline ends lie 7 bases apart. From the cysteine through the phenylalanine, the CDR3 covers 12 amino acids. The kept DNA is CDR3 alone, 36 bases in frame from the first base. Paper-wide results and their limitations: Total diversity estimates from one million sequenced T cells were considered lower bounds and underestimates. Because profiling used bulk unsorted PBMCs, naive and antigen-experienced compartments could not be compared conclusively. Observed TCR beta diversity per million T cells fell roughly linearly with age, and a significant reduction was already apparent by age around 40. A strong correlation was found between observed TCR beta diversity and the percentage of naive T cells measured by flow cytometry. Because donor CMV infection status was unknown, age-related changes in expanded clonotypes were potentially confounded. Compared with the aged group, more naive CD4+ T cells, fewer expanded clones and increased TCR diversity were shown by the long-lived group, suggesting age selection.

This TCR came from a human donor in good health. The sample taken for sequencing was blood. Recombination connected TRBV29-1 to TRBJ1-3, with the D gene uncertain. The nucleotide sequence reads TGCAGCGCCCGCTCCTCTGGAAACACCATATATTTT. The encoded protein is CSARSSGNTIYF.